Presented here are 24 T cell receptor beta chains from one specimen sequenced in a study of blood T cell repertoires in COVID-19. Profiling relied on immunoSEQ multiplex PCR, and the TCRdb table lists in-frame clones only, not all of them. The sample lists fewer than 70,000 clones, around 87% occurring once. The sample consisted of peripheral blood. The receptors originated from a man aged 50 to 60 with acute or convalescent COVID-19.

The chain is built from TRBV4-3 and TRBJ2-1; 7 nucleotides align to TRBD2. The V gene end was trimmed by 1 base and the J gene end by 5 bases; junction bases not matched to a gene: 17. This CDR3 contains 19 residues. Germline-derived CDR1 and CDR2 are LGHNA and YSLEER. CDR3 residues: CASSQGGEGGGGLHNEQFF. The CDR3 DNA is TGCGCCAGCAGCCAAGGAGGGGAGGGTGGCGGAGGACTGCACAATGAGCAGTTCTTC.

The chain carries TRBV27 and TRBJ2-1, with D perhaps TRBD2 (5 bases). This CDR3 has 14 amino acids. With 2 bases removed from V and 7 bases from J, the gap between germline ends came to 12 bases. Germline lookup yields CDR1 MNHEY and CDR2 SMNVEV (reference sequence). The CDR3 DNA reads as TGTGCCAGCAGTTTAAGCGAGGGCAGAAATGAGCAGTTCTTC. Residues: CASSLSEGRNEQFF.

The chain joins TRBV6-5 to TRBJ2-1; tentative D call: TRBD2 (6 bases). Deletions cut 2 bases from V and 5 bases from J, with 13 bases between. This CDR3 spans 15 amino acids. CDR1 and CDR2 (germline): MNHEY, SVGAGI. The CDR3 DNA sequence: TGTGCCAGCAGTTACGGGACCCGGGGGAACAATGAGCAGTTCTTC. Amino acid sequence: CASSYGTRGNNEQFF.

V gene TRBV30 combines with J gene TRBJ2-3; D may be TRBD2 (5 bases). The V gene lost 1 base and the J gene lost 4 bases, with 12 bases spanning the gap. CDR1 is GTSNPN, CDR2 SVGIG, per germline (reference sequence). This CDR3 is built from 14 residues. The CDR3 sequence: CAWSDPGGPDTQYF. The CDR3 DNA sequence: TGTGCCTGGAGTGACCCCGGAGGACCAGATACGCAGTATTTT.

The rearrangement joins TRBV10-1 to TRBJ1-1; no definite D call. Germline V gives CDR1 WNHNN, CDR2 SYGVQD (reference sequence). CDR3 length: 15 residues. Deletions cut 0 bases from V and 0 bases from J, with 8 bases between. The CDR3 DNA reads as TGCGCCAGCAGTGAGTCTCCACGGTTGAACACTGAAGCTTTCTTT. It encodes CASSESPRLNTEAFF.

The chain has TRBV4-2 and TRBJ1-4; 9 bases line up with TRBD1. The CDR3 extends over 15 amino acids. Trimming cost V 3 bases and J 3 bases; bases outside gene matches: 2. The germline V gene has CDR1 LGHNA and CDR2 YNFKEQ. CDR3 sequence (DNA): TGTGCCAGCAGCCAGGGACAGGGAGCTAATGAAAAACTGTTTTTT. Translated, it gives CASSQGQGANEKLFF.

This clone was observed a single time. V gene TRBV30 combines with J gene TRBJ2-7; 11 bases align to TRBD1. The CDR3 is made up of 13 amino acids. The V gene's germline CDR1 is GTSNPN and CDR2 SVGIG (reference sequence). V lost 4 bases and J lost 4; bases outside the gene matches: 3. The CDR3 sequence is CAWTGTGGYEQYF. CDR3 in DNA: TGTGCCTGGACCGGGACAGGGGGGTACGAGCAGTACTTC.

J is TRBJ2-1 and V is TRBV18; D may be TRBD1 (5 bases). The CDR3 extends over 14 amino acids. V was shortened by 2 bases and J by 6 bases, with 11 bases between the two germline ends. The V gene's germline CDR1 is KGHSH and CDR2 LQKENI. The CDR3 sequence is CASSPFRDGNEQFF. The CDR3 DNA reads as TGTGCCAGCTCACCATTCAGGGATGGCAATGAGCAGTTCTTC.

The genes are TRBV11-2 and TRBJ2-3; TRBD1 matches 10 bases. CDR1 SGHAT and CDR2 FQNNGV come from the germline V gene. This CDR3 has 14 residues. The trim removed 2 bases at V and 10 bases at J, leaving 6 bases unmatched. The CDR3 DNA reads TGTGCCAGCAGCTTATTGGACAGGGGGTTGGCGCAGTATTTT. Residues: CASSLLDRGLAQYF.

The count of this clone is one. The chain links TRBV15 to TRBJ1-2, with D possibly TRBD1 on 6 matching bases. The germline CDR1 and CDR2 sequences are LNHNV and YYDKDF (reference sequence). V dropped 1 base and J dropped 4 bases, with 13 bases sitting between them. The CDR3 extends over 15 amino acids. The CDR3 nucleotides read TGTGCCACCAGCAGAGGAGGGGGGGGCAGCTATGGCTACACCTTC. Encoded protein: CATSRGGGGSYGYTF.

The chain joins TRBV6-2 or TRBV6-3 to TRBJ2-7; weak D call: TRBD1 (5 bases). CDR3 size: 17 residues. The V gene lost 6 bases and the J gene lost 3 bases, with 24 bases spanning the gap. Germline V gene lookup returns CDR1 MNHEY and CDR2 SVGEGT. CDR3 sequence (DNA): TGTGCCAGCAGCCCTAGGGTGGGGCAGGGCAAAGACTACGAGCAGTACTTC. This codes for CASSPRVGQGKDYEQYF.

The gene calls are TRBV6-5 and TRBJ2-7; 8 nucleotides agree with TRBD2. The germline gives CDR1 MNHEY, CDR2 SVGAGI. The CDR3 is 15 residues long. With V trimmed by 7 bases and J by 3 bases, 11 bases remained unmatched. This chain's CDR3 is CASIPGAGGIYEQYF. CDR3 DNA sequence: TGTGCCAGCATCCCGGGGGCGGGAGGAATCTACGAGCAGTACTTC.

This rearrangement joins TRBV5-1 to TRBJ2-3; D is undetermined. CDR3 size: 13 residues. CDR1 is SGHRS and CDR2 is YFSETQ in the germline V gene. V shed 7 bases and J shed 4 bases, with 13 bases lying between them. Written as DNA, the CDR3 is TGCGCCAGCTCCCGACAAGCACCAGATACGCAGTATTTT. This translates into CASSRQAPDTQYF.

The chain links TRBV5-1 to TRBJ2-1, with D tentatively TRBD2 (8 bases). The CDR3 length is 16 residues. Germline CDR1 reads SGHRS; CDR2 reads YFSETQ. With 3 bases removed from V and 0 bases from J, the gap between germline ends came to 13 bases. The CDR3 protein is CASSSGGTDSYNEQFF. The CDR3 bases are TGCGCCAGCAGCTCGGGAGGGACAGACTCCTACAATGAGCAGTTCTTC.

This rearrangement joins TRBV2 to TRBJ1-6; 9 positions agree with TRBD1. CDR3 length equals 15 residues. V shed 10 bases, J shed 4 bases, and the junction held 8 bases outside the gene matches. Per the germline V gene, CDR1 is SNHLY and CDR2 is FYNNEI. The CDR3 nucleotides read TGTGCCACCATAACAGGGGGCGATTATAATTCACCCCTCCACTTT. Its translation: CATITGGDYNSPLHF.

J is TRBJ2-1 and V is TRBV28; TRBD2 matches 10 bases. This CDR3 has 18 residues. V trimming: 2 bases; J trimming: 1 base; junction bases outside the gene matches: 8. The germline V gene has CDR1 MDHEN and CDR2 SYDVKM. The CDR3 bases are TGTGCCAGCAGTTTAGAGTCTAGCGGGAGAATTTCCTACAATGAGCAGTTCTTC. It codes for CASSLESSGRISYNEQFF.

CDR3 in DNA: TGTGCCACCAGTGATTTGCCCCGGGGGGCGAACACCGGGGAGCTGTTTTTT. This translates into CATSDLPRGANTGELFF. The V call is TRBV24-1, the J call TRBJ2-2; 7 positions agree with TRBD2. J was trimmed by 0 bases and V by 0 bases; bases with no gene match: 3. CDR3 length equals 17 residues. Germline loops: CDR1 KGHDR, CDR2 SFDVKD.

The CDR3 loop is CASRGTGVSVMDTQYF. In nucleotides, the CDR3 is TGTGCCAGCAGGGGCACAGGGGTTTCGGTTATGGATACGCAGTATTTT. The V gene is TRBV2, the J gene TRBJ2-3, with 7 bases matching TRBD1. The CDR3 is 16 residues long. CDR1 is SNHLY, CDR2 FYNNEI, per germline. V lost 6 bases to trimming and J lost 6 bases; unmatched junction nucleotides: 15.

V gene TRBV29-1 combines with J gene TRBJ2-1; 12 bases are a match to TRBD2. Germline V gene sequence: CDR1 SQVTM, CDR2 ANQGSEA. The junction had 10 bases not matched to a gene; V was cut back by 2 bases and J by 5 bases. This CDR3 has 17 residues. In nucleotides, the CDR3 is TGCAGCGTTGAACCCCGCGGACTAGCGGGGAGGGACAATGAGCAGTTCTTC. This translates into CSVEPRGLAGRDNEQFF.

The chain uses TRBV6-5 and TRBJ1-4; no clear D. Per the germline V gene, CDR1 is MNHEY and CDR2 is SVGAGI. CDR3 length: 14 residues. The V and J ends lost 6 bases and 8 bases respectively, with 16 bases between them. Here the CDR3 DNA reads TGTGCCAGCAGCTACGGGGTCCCGGGGGAAAAACTGTTTTTT. This codes for CASSYGVPGEKLFF.

The V and J genes are TRBV28 and TRBJ2-2; 8 nucleotides line up with TRBD1. J was trimmed by 1 base and V by 4 bases; bases with no gene match: 5. This CDR3 has 16 amino acids. Germline V gene data show CDR1 as MDHEN and CDR2 as SYDVKM. CDR3: CASSSPGTGNTGELFF. The CDR3 DNA sequence: TGTGCCAGCAGTTCACCCGGGACAGGGAACACCGGGGAGCTGTTTTTT.

V usage is TRBV5-3 and J usage is TRBJ2-3; the match to TRBD2 covers 7 bases. TRBV5-3 is designated an ORF whose function remains uncertain. The CDR3 length is 15 residues. V shed 2 bases and J 5 bases; nucleotides not matched to a gene: 8. The DNA for the CDR3 is TGTGCCAGAAGCTTTGCGGGAGTCAGTGGAGATACGCAGTATTTT. Translated, it gives CARSFAGVSGDTQYF.

This sequence joins TRBV7-6 and TRBJ2-7; possibly TRBD1 for D (8 bases). Between the trimmed V and J ends, which lost 3 bases and 5 bases, there was a span of 17 bases. This CDR3 is built from 15 residues. The germline gives CDR1 SGHVS, CDR2 FNYEAQ. The CDR3 is CASSLAQGGEHEQYF. CDR3 DNA sequence: TGTGCCAGCAGCTTGGCACAGGGGGGGGAGCACGAGCAGTACTTC.

The rearrangement joins TRBV5-6 to TRBJ2-7, with TRBD2 identical over 13 bases. Germline V gene lookup returns CDR1 SGHDT and CDR2 YYEEEE. The CDR3 covers 15 residues. The trim removed 5 bases at V and 6 bases at J, leaving 8 bases unmatched. CDR3 in amino acids: CASRPLAGGPSEQYV. As DNA, the CDR3 is TGTGCCAGCAGGCCACTAGCGGGAGGGCCGAGCGAGCAGTACGTC.